This TCR beta chain was sequenced in a study of cytomegalovirus exposure and HLA in healthy donors. General study results and limits: Researchers reported that a few CMV-associated chains were confirmed in vitro as CMV antigen-specific.

As regards this clone: Its specificity is not known.

The PCR had 60 Vbeta and 13 Jbeta primers. Data came from immunoSEQ multiplex PCR; TCRdb stores just in-frame clones and leaves some out. The repertoire holds roughly 72,000 clones, with about 67% as singletons. The CDR3 consists of 14 residues. With 4 bases removed from V and 0 bases from J, the gap between germline ends came to 5 bases. Germline V gene sequence: CDR1 SGHRS, CDR2 YFSETQ. J is TRBJ2-6 and V is TRBV5-1; no firm D call. The sample taken for sequencing was PBMCs. This receptor was obtained from a human donor in good health. The DNA of the CDR3 is TGCGCCAGCAGCCTAAGCTCTGGGGCCAACGTCCTGACTTTC. Its translation is CASSLSSGANVLTF.